This is a list of T cell receptor beta chains from one sample in a study of blood T cell repertoires in COVID-19. Assay used: immunoSEQ multiplex PCR; TCRdb lists only in-frame clones, some missing. Here the sample spans about 160,000 clones, approximately 90% being singletons. Input material: peripheral blood. The receptor set was obtained from a man aged 18 to 35 with acute or convalescent COVID-19. Both conserved end residues are part of each CDR3.

J gene: TRBJ2-1
V gene: TRBV10-3
CDR3 protein: CAISEKGLAYNEQFF

J gene: TRBJ2-1
V gene: TRBV7-6
CDR3 protein: CASSLGGEQFF

J gene: TRBJ1-1
V gene: TRBV19
CDR3 protein: CASSISWGRTEAFF

J gene: TRBJ1-4
V gene: TRBV19
CDR3 protein: CASSMSRGEKLFF

J gene: TRBJ2-7
V gene: TRBV25-1
CDR3 protein: CASRLTSGYEQYF

J gene: TRBJ2-1
V gene: TRBV24-1
CDR3 protein: CATNPGGLRKFNEQFF

J gene: TRBJ2-1
V gene: TRBV20-1
CDR3 protein: CSASKGDSSYNEQFF

J gene: TRBJ1-2
V gene: TRBV3-1/TRBV3-2
CDR3 protein: CASSQDRTGIDGYTF

J gene: TRBJ1-2
V gene: TRBV5-4
CDR3 protein: CASSLTGTGYGYTF

J gene: TRBJ2-1
V gene: TRBV4-1
CDR3 protein: CASSQEETYNEQFF

J gene: TRBJ1-4
V gene: TRBV10-3
CDR3 protein: CAISDRGADEKLFF

J gene: TRBJ1-1
V gene: TRBV5-5
CDR3 protein: CASSLDQGNTEAFF

J gene: TRBJ2-7
V gene: TRBV5-4
CDR3 protein: CASSSGVGSIDEQYF

J gene: TRBJ2-1
V gene: TRBV19
CDR3 protein: CASSLVAGDLDNEQFF

J gene: TRBJ2-1
V gene: TRBV6-5
CDR3 protein: CASRPDLDNEQFF

J gene: TRBJ1-1
V gene: TRBV10-3
CDR3 protein: CATRPEQEAQAFF

J gene: TRBJ2-5
V gene: TRBV5-1
CDR3 protein: CASTLEETQYF

J gene: TRBJ1-2
V gene: TRBV9
CDR3 protein: CASSVGFRRTPANYGYTF

J gene: TRBJ2-7
V gene: TRBV6-1
CDR3 protein: CASRLTSGTYEQYF

J gene: TRBJ2-1
V gene: TRBV5-5
CDR3 protein: CASSPGLARFVEQFF

J gene: TRBJ1-3
V gene: TRBV15
CDR3 protein: CATSREQGSTIYF

J gene: TRBJ2-2
V gene: TRBV7-6
CDR3 protein: CASSLVGLAANTGELFF

J gene: TRBJ2-7
V gene: TRBV14
CDR3 protein: CASSQDRTFPYEQYF

J gene: TRBJ1-1
V gene: TRBV12-3/TRBV12-4
CDR3 protein: CASSLRGNTEAFF

J gene: TRBJ1-2
V gene: TRBV6-2/TRBV6-3
CDR3 protein: CASSSQAGATNYGYTF

J gene: TRBJ2-2
V gene: TRBV30
CDR3 protein: CAWSHPGTGELFF

J gene: TRBJ1-1
V gene: TRBV19
CDR3 protein: CASSIGGHTEAFF

J gene: TRBJ2-3
V gene: TRBV19
CDR3 protein: CASSIEWAGSTDTQYF

J gene: TRBJ1-1
V gene: TRBV12-3/TRBV12-4
CDR3 protein: CASTLAGGKEAFF

J gene: TRBJ1-1
V gene: TRBV29-1
CDR3 protein: CSAPERQGVNTEAFF

J gene: TRBJ2-1
V gene: TRBV5-5
CDR3 protein: CASSWGVTVTYNEQFF

J gene: TRBJ1-1
V gene: TRBV3-1/TRBV3-2
CDR3 protein: CASSPGLENTEAFF

J gene: TRBJ1-2
V gene: TRBV27
CDR3 protein: CASGTIYGRGGYTF

J gene: TRBJ2-6
V gene: TRBV7-6
CDR3 protein: CASSPSTSGANVLTF

J gene: TRBJ1-5
V gene: TRBV27
CDR3 protein: CASSFQGSNQPQHF

J gene: TRBJ1-1
V gene: TRBV7-9
CDR3 protein: CASSLSTGGAGTEAFF

J gene: TRBJ2-7
V gene: TRBV4-1
CDR3 protein: CASSPPDRVPSYEQYF

J gene: TRBJ1-2
V gene: TRBV5-6
CDR3 protein: CASSLNVAGTRLGYGYTF

J gene: TRBJ1-6
V gene: TRBV27
CDR3 protein: CASSPRGGMDSPLHF

J gene: TRBJ2-7
V gene: TRBV5-1
CDR3 protein: CASSFRSGGGYEQYF

J gene: TRBJ2-2
V gene: TRBV5-4
CDR3 protein: CASRNWTSGGAMGNTGELFF

J gene: TRBJ1-6
V gene: TRBV5-1
CDR3 protein: CASSPTGGSSYNSPLHF

J gene: TRBJ2-2
V gene: TRBV30
CDR3 protein: CAWLPGHNTGELFF

J gene: TRBJ1-4
V gene: TRBV5-5
CDR3 protein: CASSSSGTLNEKLFF

J gene: TRBJ1-2
V gene: TRBV27
CDR3 protein: CASSLSTGSGYTF

J gene: TRBJ2-5
V gene: TRBV5-1
CDR3 protein: CASSLSGTAGYQETQYF

J gene: TRBJ1-2
V gene: TRBV27
CDR3 protein: CASSLPGGDGYTF

J gene: TRBJ1-4
V gene: TRBV5-1
CDR3 protein: CASSLRAGSNNEKLFF

J gene: TRBJ2-7
V gene: TRBV25-1
CDR3 protein: CASSPDRSPYEQYF

J gene: TRBJ1-6
V gene: TRBV5-7
CDR3 protein: CASSKGRGLLPSYNSPLHF

J gene: TRBJ1-2
V gene: TRBV3-1/TRBV3-2
CDR3 protein: CASSHQMSANYGYTF

J gene: TRBJ1-1
V gene: TRBV9
CDR3 protein: CASSPLGVLEAFF